A selection of T cell receptor beta chains follows, all from one sample in a study of T cell responses to AZD1222 COVID-19 vaccine. Assay used: immunoSEQ multiplex PCR; TCRdb lists only in-frame clones, some missing. This table has 40,000 to 45,000 clones, about 82% appearing once. Source: peripheral blood, taken 28 days after the second dose of the MenACWY control vaccine. Every receptor here comes from an adult who received the MenACWY meningococcal vaccine as a control. Both conserved end residues are part of each CDR3. D genes are given only for firm matches. Size is stated for part of the rows, as once, few or many counts, or as a class when the clone is expanded.

>.|TRBJ2-1|TRBV27|once
TGTGCCAGCAGTTCTAGGACGGGGAAGCAGTTCTTC
CASSSRTGKQFF
>TRBD1|TRBJ2-6|TRBV28|.
TGTGCCAGCAGCTCACGGGACAGGGGGCTCGGGGCCAACGTCCTGACTTTC
CASSSRDRGLGANVLTF
>.|TRBJ2-5|TRBV1|once
TGCACCAGCAGCCAAGATTACCAGGACATGAGATACCAAGAGACCCAGTACTTC
CTSSQDYQDMRYQETQYF
>.|TRBJ1-1|TRBV11-3|.
TGTGCCAGCAGCGCAGGAGGGGGCACTGAAGCTTTCTTT
CASSAGGGTEAFF
>.|TRBJ2-1|TRBV7-2|.
TGTGCCAGCAGCAAAATGGGCTGGGGAACAATTGAGCAGTTCTTC
CASSKMGWGTIEQFF
>.|TRBJ2-3|TRBV9|.
TGTGCCAGCAGCGTAAGGCAGGGGGGAGATACGCAGTATTTT
CASSVRQGGDTQYF
>.|TRBJ2-1|TRBV5-1|.
TGCGCCAGCAGCTGGCCCCTAACAGGGTCATCAAACAATGAGCAGTTCTTC
CASSWPLTGSSNNEQFF
>TRBD1|TRBJ1-4|TRBV9|.
TGTGCCAGCAGCGTAACGGGACAGGGTCATGAAAAACTGTTTTTT
CASSVTGQGHEKLFF
>.|TRBJ2-2|TRBV14|few
TGTGCCAGCAGCCAAATCACAGGAGGGACTGGGGAGCTGTTTTTT
CASSQITGGTGELFF
>TRBD1|TRBJ1-5|TRBV5-1|.
TGCGCCAGCAGCTCCACAGGGGCCCCAAATCAGCCCCAGCATTTT
CASSSTGAPNQPQHF
>.|TRBJ1-1|TRBV5-4|.
TGTGCCAGCAGCGTCCAGGGGCGAGTGACTGAAGCTTTCTTT
CASSVQGRVTEAFF
>.|TRBJ1-5|TRBV18|.
TGTGCCAGCTCACCAGCATCGGGGATCGAGCCCCAGCATTTT
CASSPASGIEPQHF
>.|TRBJ2-3|TRBV13|.
TGTGCCAGCAGCTATCAGGGGAAAGCAGATACGCAGTATTTT
CASSYQGKADTQYF
>.|TRBJ2-4|TRBV21-1|few
TGTGCCAGCAGCAAAGGCGGGGCTAAGGACATTCAGTACTTC
CASSKGGAKDIQYF
>TRBD1|TRBJ1-1|TRBV7-9|.
TGTGCCAGCAGTCCGACAGGGAACCTGAACACTGAAGCTTTCTTT
CASSPTGNLNTEAFF
>.|TRBJ2-2|TRBV3-1/TRBV3-2|.
TGTGCCAGCGGGCGGGACTTCACCGGGGAGCTGTTTTTT
CASGRDFTGELFF
>.|TRBJ2-7|TRBV6-5|.
TGTGCCAGCAGTTCCACCGGGACGGGGACCTACGAGCAGTACTTC
CASSSTGTGTYEQYF
>.|TRBJ1-5|TRBV5-6|.
TGTGCCAGCAGCCGTCAGGCGATAAGCAATCAGCCCCAGCATTTT
CASSRQAISNQPQHF
>TRBD2|TRBJ2-1|TRBV28|.
TGTGCCAGCACCCGCGGGACTAGCGGCTACAATGAGCAGTTCTTC
CASTRGTSGYNEQFF
>TRBD1|TRBJ2-2|TRBV9|.
TGTGCCAGCAGCGTTAAGGACAGGGTAAACACCGGGGAGCTGTTTTTT
CASSVKDRVNTGELFF
>TRBD2|TRBJ2-1|TRBV29-1|.
TGCAGCGTTGAGCCCTGGCGGGAGGCCCACAATGAGCAGTTCTTC
CSVEPWREAHNEQFF
>TRBD2|TRBJ2-1|TRBV7-8|.
TGTGCCAGCAGCTTTCCTAGCGGGGGGGTGAATGAGCAGTTCTTC
CASSFPSGGVNEQFF
>.|TRBJ2-7|TRBV19|few
TGTGCCAGTAGTAACTACTACGAGCAGTACTTC
CASSNYYEQYF
>TRBD1|TRBJ2-2|TRBV6-6|.
TGTGCCAGCACGGGGACAGCAAACGGGGAGCTGTTTTTT
CASTGTANGELFF
>.|TRBJ1-5|TRBV4-1|.
TGCGCCAGCAGCCAAGCCGTCCGGGACACTCATCAGCCCCAGCATTTT
CASSQAVRDTHQPQHF
>.|TRBJ2-1|TRBV27|.
TGTGCCACCCTCCTATCCCCCGGTTTTGATGAGCAGTTCTTC
CATLLSPGFDEQFF
>.|TRBJ2-5|TRBV15|.
TGTGCCACCAGCAGAGTTGGACAGTACCAAGAGACCCAGTACTTC
CATSRVGQYQETQYF
>.|TRBJ2-5|TRBV7-2|.
TGTGCCAGCAGCTTTTCGGGGATTCAAGAGACCCAGTACTTC
CASSFSGIQETQYF
>TRBD1|TRBJ1-5|TRBV6-2/TRBV6-3|.
TGTGCCAGCAGCTCTGGGACAGGGCTATGGAATCAGCCCCAGCATTTT
CASSSGTGLWNQPQHF
>.|TRBJ1-4|TRBV18|.
TGTGCCAGCTCACCAAACCTTAATGAAAAACTGTTTTTT
CASSPNLNEKLFF
>.|TRBJ2-4|TRBV5-4|.
TGTGCCAGCAGCTTAGATGTTGGAAACATTCAGTACTTC
CASSLDVGNIQYF
>.|TRBJ2-6|TRBV7-8|.
TGTGCCAGCGGACCAGGTTTCTCTGGGGCCAACGTCCTGACTTTC
CASGPGFSGANVLTF
>.|TRBJ1-4|TRBV5-1|.
TGCGCCAGCAGCGAAGCTTGGCGCTCGGCTAATGAAAAACTGTTTTTT
CASSEAWRSANEKLFF
>.|TRBJ1-2|TRBV14|.
TGTGCCAGCAGCCCTTCCCCTAACTATGGCTACACCTTC
CASSPSPNYGYTF
>.|TRBJ1-2|TRBV6-5|once
TGTGCCAGCAGTCCGAACGACAGGAACTATGGCTACACCTTC
CASSPNDRNYGYTF
>.|TRBJ1-1|TRBV21-1|.
TGTGCCAGCAGCAAAGAGGACAGGGGGAACACTGAAGCTTTCTTT
CASSKEDRGNTEAFF
>TRBD1|TRBJ1-5|TRBV18|once
TGTGCCAGCTCACCACAGACAGGGGATCAGCCCCAGCATTTT
CASSPQTGDQPQHF
>.|TRBJ1-5|TRBV29-1|.
TGCAGCGTTGTCGCGGGAAGCAATCAGCCCCAGCATTTT
CSVVAGSNQPQHF
>.|TRBJ1-1|TRBV7-6|.
TGTGCCAGCAGCTTATTTAGGGAACCCATGAACACTGAAGCTTTCTTT
CASSLFREPMNTEAFF
>TRBD1|TRBJ1-5|TRBV2|.
TGTGCCAGCACTATGGGACAGGGGGCCCCTAGCAATCAGCCCCAGCATTTT
CASTMGQGAPSNQPQHF